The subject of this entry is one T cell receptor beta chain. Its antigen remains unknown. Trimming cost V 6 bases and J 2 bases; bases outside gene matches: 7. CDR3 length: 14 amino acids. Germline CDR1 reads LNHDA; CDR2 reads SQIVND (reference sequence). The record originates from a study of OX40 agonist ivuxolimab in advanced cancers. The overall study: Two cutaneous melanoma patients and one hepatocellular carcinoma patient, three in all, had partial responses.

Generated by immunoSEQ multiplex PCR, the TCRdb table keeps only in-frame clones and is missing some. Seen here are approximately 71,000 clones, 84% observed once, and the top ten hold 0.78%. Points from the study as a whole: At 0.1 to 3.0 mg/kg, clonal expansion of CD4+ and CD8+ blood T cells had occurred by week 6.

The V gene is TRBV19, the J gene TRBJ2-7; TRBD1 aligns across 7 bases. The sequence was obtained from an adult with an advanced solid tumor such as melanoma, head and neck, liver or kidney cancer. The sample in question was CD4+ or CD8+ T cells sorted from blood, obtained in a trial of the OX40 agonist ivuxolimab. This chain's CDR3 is CASRISGGAYEQYF. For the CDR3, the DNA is TGTGCCAGTAGGATTTCAGGGGGAGCCTACGAGCAGTACTTC.